The TCR beta chain under discussion was sequenced for a study of T cells in Graves' hyperthyroidism and ophthalmopathy. CDR3 size: 14 residues. Germline loops: CDR1 SEHNR, CDR2 FQNEAQ (reference sequence). Under 12 ml fresh peripheral blood yielded the PBMCs. Study conclusions and caveats: Most thyroid clonotypes with frequency above 0.001 were detected in blood. From stable hyperthyroidism, ophthalmopathy was set apart by a 13 V-J model.

There were TCR beta CDR3 regions amplified from RNA transcripts. The HTBI set primed first-round TCR CDR3 RT-PCR. TCRdb reanalysed the multiplex PCR reads using MiXCR and keeps one entry per CDR3 protein. The top ten clones hold 12% of a sample with around 60,000 distinct CDR3 sequences, about 49% of them seen once. This clonotype was counted at least ten times. Antigen specificity is unknown. One junction end does not reproduce the germline sequence, and a read error may be involved. Sequenced: blood. This chain uses TRBV7-9 with TRBJ2-1; D is ambiguous. This TCR was sampled from a woman in her thirties with Graves' ophthalmopathy. CDR3 loop: CASSLSPSRNEQLF. The DNA of the CDR3 is TGTGCCAGCAGCTTAAGCCCTAGTCGGAATGAGCAGCTCTTC.